These 14 T cell receptor beta chains originate from one sample sequenced in a study of blood T cell repertoires in COVID-19. Method: immunoSEQ multiplex PCR; TCRdb's copy keeps in-frame clones and lacks some. The sample includes 130,000 to 150,000 clones, approximately 80% of them seen just once. Sequencing was carried out using PBMCs or T cells enriched from blood (not recorded which). These receptors were obtained from a woman aged 40-49 years who had recovered from COVID-19.

DNA of the CDR3: TGTGCCTGGAGTCCCGGGACAGGGGGTGCCGGGGAGCTGTTTTTT. It specifies CAWSPGTGGAGELFF. J is TRBJ2-2 and V is TRBV30; 11 bases map to TRBD1. CDR1 and CDR2 from the germline V gene are GTSNPN and SVGIG (reference sequence). The junction had 5 bases not matched to a gene; V was cut back by 2 bases and J by 6 bases. The CDR3 runs 15 residues. Full variable domain (remainder filled in from reference TRBV30 and TRBJ2-2): SQTIHQWPATLVQPVGSPLSLECTVEGTSNPNLYWYRQAAGRGLQLLFYSVGIGQISSEVPQNLSASRPQDRQFILSSKKLLLSDSGFYLCAWSPGTGGAGELFFGEGSRLTVL.

The chain has TRBV9 and TRBJ2-7, with 10 bases lining up with TRBD2. This CDR3 is 15 amino acids long. The trim removed 0 bases at V and 3 bases at J, leaving 3 bases unmatched. Germline CDR1 SGDLS, CDR2 YYNGEE. The CDR3 sequence: CASSVGASGGYEQYF. The CDR3 coding sequence is TGTGCCAGCAGCGTAGGGGCTAGCGGGGGCTACGAGCAGTACTTC.

This chain connects TRBV5-8 to TRBJ2-3; the D gene is possibly TRBD1 (6 bases). The CDR3 covers 16 residues. Germline CDR1 and CDR2: SGHTS and YDEGEE. Trimming cost V 4 bases and J 0 bases, with 15 bases left between them. The CDR3 protein is CASSQGFSTSTDTQYF. In DNA, the CDR3 is TGTGCCAGCAGCCAGGGGTTCTCCACAAGCACAGATACGCAGTATTTT.

This chain joins TRBV27 and TRBJ1-5, with 11 positions matching TRBD1. CDR1 MNHEY and CDR2 SMNVEV come from the germline V gene (reference sequence). Trimming removed 5 bases from V and 5 bases from J; junction bases left unmatched: 2. This CDR3 comprises 14 residues. The CDR3 DNA follows: TGTGCCAGCAGTCAGGACAGGGGGCATCAGCCCCAGCATTTT. Residues: CASSQDRGHQPQHF.

The table lists this clone with a few counts. J is TRBJ2-7 and V is TRBV27, with 15 bases lining up with TRBD2. Germline values: CDR1 MNHEY, CDR2 SMNVEV (reference sequence). V was pared by 6 bases and J by 6 bases, with 12 bases of the junction left unmatched. There are 17 residues in the CDR3. DNA for the CDR3: TGTGCCAGCAGCTCACAAATCAGGACTAGCGGGAGGGTCGAGCAGTACTTC. This translates into CASSSQIRTSGRVEQYF.

This rearrangement joins TRBV2 to TRBJ2-2, with D possibly TRBD2 on 6 matching bases. CDR3 length: 17 residues. Germline V gives CDR1 SNHLY, CDR2 FYNNEI. V lost 1 base to trimming and J lost 4 bases, with 16 bases between them. CDR3 nucleotides: TGTGCCAGCAGTGAAGACCCCCCAACGCGGGGCACCGGGGAGCTGTTTTTT. Translating it yields CASSEDPPTRGTGELFF.

V gene TRBV19 combines with J gene TRBJ2-7; 9 bases are shared with TRBD2. The junction had 8 bases not matched to a gene; V was cut back by 3 bases and J by 5 bases. This CDR3 region has 15 residues. Germline assignment: CDR1 LNHDA and CDR2 SQIVND (reference sequence). The CDR3 coding sequence is TGTGCCAGTAGTATCGCGGGAGGGCCGAGGAACGAGCAGTACTTC. This codes for CASSIAGGPRNEQYF. The whole variable domain, filled in from reference TRBV19 and TRBJ2-7, reads DGGITQSPKYLFRKEGQNVTLSCEQNLNHDAMYWYRQDPGQGLRLIYYSQIVNDFQKGDIAEGYSVSREKKESFPLTVTSAQKNPTAFYLCASSIAGGPRNEQYFGPGTRLTVT.

Comment on this clone: This specimen includes other DNA sequences encoding the same CDR3. This chain uses TRBV18 with TRBJ2-5; D perhaps matches TRBD2 (5 bases). The CDR3 consists of 13 residues. Germline V CDR1 and CDR2: KGHSH, LQKENI. Between the trimmed V and J ends, which lost 3 bases and 3 bases, there was a span of 8 bases. The CDR3 nucleotides read TGTGCCAGCTCACCGTCCGGGGAAGAGACCCAGTACTTC. This gives the protein CASSPSGEETQYF.

The J gene is TRBJ1-1, the V gene TRBV12-3 or TRBV12-4, with D perhaps matching TRBD1 (6 bases). The CDR3 spans 11 residues. V lost 4 bases, J lost 10 bases, and 10 bases lay in between. This CDR3 reads CASSSGQSAFF. CDR3 bases: TGTGCCAGCAGTTCTGGACAGTCAGCTTTCTTT.

The genes are TRBV18 and TRBJ1-1, with D uncertain. Trimming removed 2 bases at V and 5 bases at J, with 6 bases between. The CDR3 runs 12 residues. Per the germline V gene, CDR1 is KGHSH and CDR2 is LQKENI. CDR3 in amino acids: CASSPGRTEAFF. The CDR3 nucleotides read TGTGCCAGCTCACCAGGCCGAACTGAAGCTTTCTTT.

The CDR3 reads CASRGQGASTDQPQHF. The CDR3 DNA reads as TGTGCCAGCAGGGGACAGGGGGCTTCTACGGATCAGCCCCAGCATTTT. This chain uses TRBV27 with TRBJ1-5, with 12 bases matching TRBD1. This CDR3 has 16 amino acids. V lost 6 bases and J lost 5; bases outside the gene matches: 8. Germline V gives CDR1 MNHEY, CDR2 SMNVEV (reference sequence).

There are a few counts of this clone. This chain uses TRBV11-2 with TRBJ2-7; weak D call: TRBD2 (5 bases). CDR1 and CDR2 (germline): SGHAT, FQNNGV. CDR3 length equals 13 residues. Trimming stripped 3 bases from V and 1 base from J, with 7 bases between. For the CDR3, the DNA is TGTGCCAGCAGCTTCGGGGTTTCCTACGAGCAGTACTTC. This translates into CASSFGVSYEQYF.

The chain uses TRBV21-1 and TRBJ2-5; no DNA check was done on the table's D call, TRBD2. TRBV21-1 is marked as a pseudogene. There are 16 residues in the CDR3. The CDR3 protein is CARQRGTSGSKETQYF. The DNA of the CDR3 is TGTGCCAGACAGAGGGGAACTAGCGGGAGTAAAGAGACCCAGTACTTC.

The V gene is TRBV4-1, the J gene TRBJ1-2; D unresolved. Germline CDR1 reads MGHRA; CDR2 reads YSYEKL. The CDR3 consists of 15 residues. The V and J ends lost 1 base and 7 bases respectively, with 16 bases between them. The CDR3 spells CASSQVGRRYGGYTF. The DNA of the CDR3 is TGCGCCAGCAGCCAAGTCGGGAGACGTTACGGTGGCTACACCTTC.